The rows below give T cell receptor beta chains drawn from one sample of a study of T cell responses to AZD1222 COVID-19 vaccine. Measured with immunoSEQ multiplex PCR; TCRdb has only the in-frame clones, and not every one. The profile shows about 140,000 clones, just under 95% of them singletons. Specimen: peripheral blood, collected on day 0 of AZD1222 vaccination. The receptors come from an adult in good health. The CDR3 runs from the conserved cysteine through the conserved F or W. The D gene is left open where the match is weak. Clone size is given for some rows only: seen once, a few or many times, or a class if the clone is expanded.

d_gene	j_gene	abundance	v_gene	CDR3aa	CDR3nt
.	TRBJ2-1	.	TRBV7-9	CASSSGGQSRNEQFF	TGTGCCAGCAGCTCGGGGGGACAGTCGAGGAATGAGCAGTTCTTC
.	TRBJ1-5	.	TRBV7-9	CASSLARGGRNQPQHF	TGTGCCAGCAGCTTAGCACGCGGGGGCCGAAATCAGCCCCAGCATTTT
.	TRBJ2-1	.	TRBV6-2/TRBV6-3	CASSYSGDQNNEQFF	TGTGCCAGCAGTTACTCGGGGGACCAGAACAATGAGCAGTTCTTC
TRBD1	TRBJ2-5	.	TRBV2	CASSEDRVETQYF	TGTGCCAGCAGCGAGGACAGGGTAGAGACCCAGTACTTC
TRBD2	TRBJ2-1	.	TRBV9	CASSLTSGLNEQFF	TGTGCCAGCAGTTTGACTAGCGGCTTAAATGAGCAGTTCTTC
.	TRBJ2-1	once	TRBV29-1	CSVGIVLLGQIHNEQFF	TGCAGCGTGGGGATAGTCCTCCTGGGCCAGATCCACAATGAGCAGTTCTTC
TRBD1	TRBJ1-2	.	TRBV28	CASRLTGDYGYTF	TGTGCCAGCAGACTGACAGGGGACTATGGCTACACCTTC
TRBD1	TRBJ1-1	.	TRBV7-6	CASAAGTGNTEAFF	TGTGCCAGCGCCGCCGGGACAGGCAACACTGAAGCTTTCTTT
.	TRBJ1-5	.	TRBV19	CASTIGGGNQPQHF	TGTGCCAGTACCATCGGAGGAGGCAATCAGCCCCAGCATTTT
.	TRBJ1-2	.	TRBV6-5	CASSYSIRGLYGYTF	TGTGCCAGCAGTTACTCGATCCGGGGACTCTATGGCTACACCTTC
.	TRBJ1-4	.	TRBV27	CASSFRQNEKLFF	TGTGCCAGCAGTTTCAGACAAAATGAAAAACTGTTTTTT
TRBD1	TRBJ1-1	.	TRBV6-1	CASSEASGQAFFGTEAFF	TGTGCCAGCAGTGAAGCCTCGGGACAGGCATTTTTTGGGACTGAAGCTTTCTTT
TRBD2	TRBJ2-3	.	TRBV4-2	CASSQYLPGLGRGGDTQYF	TGTGCCAGCAGCCAATACCTTCCGGGACTAGGGCGGGGAGGAGATACGCAGTATTTT
.	TRBJ2-1	.	TRBV7-9	CASRTTNEQFF	TGTGCCAGCAGAACTACGAATGAGCAGTTCTTC
.	TRBJ2-1	.	TRBV21-1	CASSNRVSRTSGRIYNEQFF	TGTGCCAGCAGCAACAGGGTCTCGCGTACTAGCGGGAGAATATACAATGAGCAGTTCTTC
.	TRBJ2-1	.	TRBV7-9	CASSLNAANEQFF	TGTGCCAGCAGCCTTAATGCGGCCAATGAGCAGTTCTTC
.	TRBJ2-2	.	TRBV25-1	CASMTGRNTGELFF	TGTGCCAGCATGACGGGGCGGAACACCGGGGAGCTGTTTTTT
.	TRBJ1-4	.	TRBV15	CATSRGGIGNEKLFF	TGTGCCACCAGCAGAGGTGGCATAGGTAATGAAAAACTGTTTTTT
.	TRBJ2-2	.	TRBV11-3	CASNSGRGGELFF	TGTGCCAGCAATTCGGGACGCGGCGGGGAGCTGTTTTTT
.	TRBJ1-1	.	TRBV6-5	CASRAWPNTEAFF	TGTGCCAGCAGAGCCTGGCCGAACACTGAAGCTTTCTTT
.	TRBJ1-1	.	TRBV28	CATTQVNTEAFF	TGTGCCACCACACAGGTGAACACTGAAGCTTTCTTT
TRBD1	TRBJ2-5	.	TRBV2	CASKGQEKETQYF	TGTGCCAGCAAGGGACAGGAAAAAGAGACCCAGTACTTC
.	TRBJ2-7	few	TRBV12-3/TRBV12-4	CASSPGTSEQYF	TGTGCCAGCAGTCCAGGGACCTCCGAGCAGTACTTC
.	TRBJ2-1	.	TRBV15	CATSRDSTNHPNEQFF	TGTGCCACCAGCAGAGATTCCACAAATCACCCCAATGAGCAGTTCTTC
TRBD1	TRBJ2-7	.	TRBV18	CASSPQDRVQYEQYF	TGTGCCAGCTCACCACAGGACAGGGTACAATACGAGCAGTACTTC
.	TRBJ1-4	once	TRBV7-9	CASSLSGVTEKLFF	TGTGCCAGCAGCTTATCAGGGGTCACCGAAAAACTGTTTTTT
TRBD1	TRBJ2-7	.	TRBV27	CASRSRDRVGYEQYF	TGTGCCAGCAGGTCCCGGGACAGGGTTGGCTACGAGCAGTACTTC
.	TRBJ1-3	.	TRBV2	CASSQDGNTIYF	TGTGCCAGCAGCCAGGATGGAAACACCATATATTTT
.	TRBJ1-5	.	TRBV6-1	CASSDRGQPQHF	TGTGCCAGCAGTGATCGAGGACAGCCCCAGCATTTT
.	TRBJ1-1	.	TRBV6-5	CASFVRAANTEAFF	TGTGCCAGCTTCGTCCGGGCAGCAAACACTGAAGCTTTCTTT
.	TRBJ2-2	.	TRBV10-3	CAISVGGVDTGELFF	TGTGCCATCAGTGTGGGGGGAGTCGACACCGGGGAGCTGTTTTTT
.	TRBJ2-7	.	TRBV7-9	CASSVAGIFYEQYF	TGTGCCAGCAGCGTGGCAGGGATCTTCTACGAGCAGTACTTC
.	TRBJ2-7	.	TRBV27	CASSLSGRITYEQYF	TGTGCCAGCAGTTTATCGGGCAGGATTACCTACGAGCAGTACTTC
.	TRBJ2-3	once	TRBV6-5	CASSWEGATDTQYF	TGTGCCAGCAGTTGGGAGGGGGCCACAGATACGCAGTATTTT
TRBD1	TRBJ2-3	.	TRBV29-1	CSVDGTEDTDTQYF	TGCAGCGTTGATGGGACAGAAGACACAGATACGCAGTATTTT
.	TRBJ2-1	.	TRBV5-1	CASSFGQGRNEQFF	TGCGCCAGCAGCTTCGGGCAGGGCCGCAATGAGCAGTTCTTC
.	TRBJ1-2	.	TRBV19	CASSLVTASTSIYGYTF	TGTGCCAGTAGTCTGGTGACAGCCAGTACTTCTATCTATGGCTACACCTTC
TRBD1	TRBJ2-2	once	TRBV5-1	CASSVRDRGNTGELFF	TGCGCCAGCAGCGTCCGGGACAGGGGGAACACCGGGGAGCTGTTTTTT
.	TRBJ1-2	.	TRBV3-1/TRBV3-2	CASSQLKGYTF	TGTGCCAGCAGCCAGCTTAAGGGCTACACCTTC
.	TRBJ1-2	once	TRBV5-6	CASSLDQGLRGYTF	TGTGCCAGCAGCTTGGATCAGGGGTTGCGGGGCTACACCTTC
.	TRBJ1-4	.	TRBV6-5	CASSSGERAEKLFF	TGTGCCAGCAGTTCCGGGGAGAGGGCGGAAAAACTGTTTTTT